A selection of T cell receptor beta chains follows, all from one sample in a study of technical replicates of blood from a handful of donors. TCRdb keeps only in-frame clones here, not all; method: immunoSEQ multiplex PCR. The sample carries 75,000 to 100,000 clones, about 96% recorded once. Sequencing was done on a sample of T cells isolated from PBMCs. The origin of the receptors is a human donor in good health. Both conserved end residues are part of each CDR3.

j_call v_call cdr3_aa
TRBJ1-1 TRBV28 CASSANTGTEAFF
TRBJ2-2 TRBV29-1 CSVGQGAPAGELFF
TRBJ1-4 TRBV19 CASRVTGHNEKLFF
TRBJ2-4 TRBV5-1 CASSLRQTAKNIQYF
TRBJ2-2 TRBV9 CASSVAPRGELFF
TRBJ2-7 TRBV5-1 CASSFGREALEQYF
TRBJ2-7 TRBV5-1 CASSAEYSYEQYF
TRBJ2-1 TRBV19 CASSIYRGKNEQFF
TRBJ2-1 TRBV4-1 CASSPIFGARILNKQFF
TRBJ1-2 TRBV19 CASSTLSGTGVYGYTF
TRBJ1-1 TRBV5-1 CASSLTGVNTEAFF
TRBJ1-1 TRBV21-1 CASSKKGKNTEAFF
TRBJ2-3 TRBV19 CASSRLAGVGGTDTQYF
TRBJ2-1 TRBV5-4 CASSLQGSSYNEQFF
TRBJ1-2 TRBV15 CATSGQGDYGYTF
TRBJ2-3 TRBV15 CATSRDRGRGDTQYF
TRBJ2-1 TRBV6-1 CASSGPSGRIGNEQFF
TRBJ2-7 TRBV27 CASSPSGAYEQYF
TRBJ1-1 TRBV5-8 CASRGTGGGAFF
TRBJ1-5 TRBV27 CASSLSNNDQPQHF
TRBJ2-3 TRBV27 CASSLWASGSYSTDTQYF